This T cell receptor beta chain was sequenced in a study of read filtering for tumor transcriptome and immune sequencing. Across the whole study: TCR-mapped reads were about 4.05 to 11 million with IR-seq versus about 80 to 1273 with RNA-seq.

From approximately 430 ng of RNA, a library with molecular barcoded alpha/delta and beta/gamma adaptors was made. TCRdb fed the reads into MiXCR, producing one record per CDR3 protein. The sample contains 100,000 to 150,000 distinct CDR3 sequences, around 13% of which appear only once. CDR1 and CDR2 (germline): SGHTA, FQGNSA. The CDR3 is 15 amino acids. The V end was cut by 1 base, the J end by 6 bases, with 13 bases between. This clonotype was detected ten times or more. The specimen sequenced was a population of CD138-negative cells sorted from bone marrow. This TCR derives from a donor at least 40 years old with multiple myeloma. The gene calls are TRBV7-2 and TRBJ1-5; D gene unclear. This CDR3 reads CASSLGAWRSQPQHF. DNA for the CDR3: TGTGCCAGCAGCTTAGGCGCCTGGAGGTCTCAGCCCCAGCATTTT.